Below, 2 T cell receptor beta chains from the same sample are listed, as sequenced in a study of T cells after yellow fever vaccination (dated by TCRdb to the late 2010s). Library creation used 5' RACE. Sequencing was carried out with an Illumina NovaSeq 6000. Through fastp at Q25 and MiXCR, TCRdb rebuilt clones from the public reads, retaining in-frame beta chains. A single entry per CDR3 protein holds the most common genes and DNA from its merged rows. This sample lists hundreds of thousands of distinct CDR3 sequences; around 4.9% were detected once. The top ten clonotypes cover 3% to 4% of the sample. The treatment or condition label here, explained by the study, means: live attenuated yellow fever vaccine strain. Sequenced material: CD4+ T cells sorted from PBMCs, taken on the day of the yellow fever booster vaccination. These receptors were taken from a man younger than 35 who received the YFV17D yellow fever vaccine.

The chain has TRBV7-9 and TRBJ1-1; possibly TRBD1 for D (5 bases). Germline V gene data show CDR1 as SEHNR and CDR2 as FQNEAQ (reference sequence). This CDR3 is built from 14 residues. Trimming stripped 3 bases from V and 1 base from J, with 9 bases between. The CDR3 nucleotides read TGTGCCAGCAGCTTTGGACAAGCGAACACTGAAGCTTTCTTT. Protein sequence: CASSFGQANTEAFF.

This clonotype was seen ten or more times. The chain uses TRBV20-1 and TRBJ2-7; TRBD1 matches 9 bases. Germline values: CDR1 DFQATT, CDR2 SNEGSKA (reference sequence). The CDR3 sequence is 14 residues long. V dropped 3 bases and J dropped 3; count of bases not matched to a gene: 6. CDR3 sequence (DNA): TGCAGTGCTAGTGTGGGACAGGGAAACTACGAGCAGTACTTC. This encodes CSASVGQGNYEQYF.